This TCR beta chain was recovered during a study of blood T cell repertoires in COVID-19. About the research overall: Sites in the United States, Italy and Spain provided acute and convalescent COVID-19 samples. PBMCs, B-cell-depleted T cells, or T cells provided the cDNA or gDNA that made up the material.

The CDR3 has 13 amino acids. The germline V gene encodes CDR1 DFQATT and CDR2 SNEGSKA (reference sequence). The V end was cut by 3 bases, the J end by 2 bases, with 11 bases between. Original processing notes: Estimation of nucleated cell counts relied on the amplification of reference gene primers. Sequencing was performed with immunoSEQ multiplex PCR; in TCRdb, only in-frame clones are kept and a portion is missing. From that table come the V and J calls and clone size; the DNA was used to work out D and trimming. The sample has about 360,000 clones; 70% to 90% are singletons. The V call is TRBV20-1, the J call TRBJ2-7; D may be TRBD1 (5 bases). Sequences were obtained from peripheral blood. The sequence was obtained from a human donor in a cohort sampled during active COVID-19. The CDR3 coding sequence is TGCAGTGCTAGTTCACAGGACCCCTACGAGCAGTACTTC. Protein: CSASSQDPYEQYF.